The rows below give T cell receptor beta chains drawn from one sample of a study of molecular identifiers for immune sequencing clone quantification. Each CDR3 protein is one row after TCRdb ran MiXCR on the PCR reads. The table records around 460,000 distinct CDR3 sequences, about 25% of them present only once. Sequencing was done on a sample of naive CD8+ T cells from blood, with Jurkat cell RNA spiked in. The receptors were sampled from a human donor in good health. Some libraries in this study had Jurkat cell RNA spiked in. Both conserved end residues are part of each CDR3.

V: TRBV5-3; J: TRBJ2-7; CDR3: CAGSLASGRSYEQYF
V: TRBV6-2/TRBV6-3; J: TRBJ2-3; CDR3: CASRLAGGPQYF
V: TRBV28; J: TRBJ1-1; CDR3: CASSFYDRGNTEAFF
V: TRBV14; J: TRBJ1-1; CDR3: CASSSRDRLPGTEAFF
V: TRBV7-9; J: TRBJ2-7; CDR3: CASSLAGTDFQYF
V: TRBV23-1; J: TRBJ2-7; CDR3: CASSQKVPLAYEQYF
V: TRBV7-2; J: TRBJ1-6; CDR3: CASSFTVSGPLHF
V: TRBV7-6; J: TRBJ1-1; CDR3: CASSLALRRQGNTEAFF
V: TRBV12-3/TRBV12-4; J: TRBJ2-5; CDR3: CASSLYGRGGETQYF
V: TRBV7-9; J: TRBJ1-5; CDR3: CASSFTGSNQPQHF
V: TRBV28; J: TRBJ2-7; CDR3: CASSFRTSGSYEQYF
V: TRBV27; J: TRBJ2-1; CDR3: CASSFDPTWVYNEQFF
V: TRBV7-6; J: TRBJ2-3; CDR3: CASSRGAGVLDAQYF
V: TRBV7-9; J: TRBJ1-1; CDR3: CASSPPHGDTEAFF
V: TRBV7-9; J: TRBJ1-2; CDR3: CASHHSQGRDGYTF
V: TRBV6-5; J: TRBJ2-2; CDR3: CASSYGLAGAGELFF
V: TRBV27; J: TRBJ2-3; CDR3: CASSLILAVSTDTQYF